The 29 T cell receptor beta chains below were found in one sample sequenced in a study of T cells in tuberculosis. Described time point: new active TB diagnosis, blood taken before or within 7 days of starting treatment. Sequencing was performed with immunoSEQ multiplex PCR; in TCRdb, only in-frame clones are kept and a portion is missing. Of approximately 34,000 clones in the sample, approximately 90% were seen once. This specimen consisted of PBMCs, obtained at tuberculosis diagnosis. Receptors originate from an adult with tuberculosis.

The CDR3: CASSEALGATYGYTF. The CDR3 DNA reads TGTGCCAGCAGTGAAGCGCTAGGGGCAACCTATGGCTACACCTTC. V usage is TRBV6-1 and J usage is TRBJ1-2; the D gene is possibly TRBD1 (5 bases). CDR1 is MNHNS, CDR2 SASEGT, per germline. CDR3 size: 15 residues. With 0 bases removed from V and 4 bases from J, the gap between germline ends came to 12 bases.

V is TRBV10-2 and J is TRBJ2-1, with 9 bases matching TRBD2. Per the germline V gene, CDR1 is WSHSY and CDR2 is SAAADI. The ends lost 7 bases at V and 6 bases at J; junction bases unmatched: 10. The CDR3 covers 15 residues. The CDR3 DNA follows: TGCGCCAGCACCCTTGCGGGGGGGAGTCGCAATGAGCAGTTCTTC. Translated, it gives CASTLAGGSRNEQFF.

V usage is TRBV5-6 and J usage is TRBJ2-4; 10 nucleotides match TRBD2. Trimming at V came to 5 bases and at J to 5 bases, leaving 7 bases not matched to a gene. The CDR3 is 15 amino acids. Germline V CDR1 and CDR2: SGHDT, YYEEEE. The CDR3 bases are TGTGCCAGCAGTCATCTAGCGGGGGTAGAAAACATTCAGTACTTC. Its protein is CASSHLAGVENIQYF.

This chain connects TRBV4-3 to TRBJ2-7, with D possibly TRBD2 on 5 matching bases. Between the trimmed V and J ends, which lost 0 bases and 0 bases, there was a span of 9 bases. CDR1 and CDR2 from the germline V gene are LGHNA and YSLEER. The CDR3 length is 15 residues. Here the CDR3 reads CASSQDRSGSYEQYF. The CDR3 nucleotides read TGCGCCAGCAGCCAAGATAGGAGCGGCTCCTACGAGCAGTACTTC.

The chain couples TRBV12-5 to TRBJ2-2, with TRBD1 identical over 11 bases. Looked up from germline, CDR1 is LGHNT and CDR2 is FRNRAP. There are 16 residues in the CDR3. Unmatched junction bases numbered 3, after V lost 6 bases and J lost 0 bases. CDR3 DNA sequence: TGTGCTAGTGGAAAGGGACAGGGGGCGAACACCGGGGAGCTGTTTTTT. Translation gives CASGKGQGANTGELFF.

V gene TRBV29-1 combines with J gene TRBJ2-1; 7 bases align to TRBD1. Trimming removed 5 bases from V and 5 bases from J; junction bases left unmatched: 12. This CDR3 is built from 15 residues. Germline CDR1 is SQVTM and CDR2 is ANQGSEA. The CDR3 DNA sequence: TGCAGCGTTTCCCCCGCGAAGGGGGCGAACAATGAGCAGTTCTTC. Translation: CSVSPAKGANNEQFF.

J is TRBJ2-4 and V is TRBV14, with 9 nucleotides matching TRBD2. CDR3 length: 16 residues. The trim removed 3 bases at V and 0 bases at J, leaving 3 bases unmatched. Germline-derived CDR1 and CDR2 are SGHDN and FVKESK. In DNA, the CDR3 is TGTGCCAGCAGCCAGGCTAGCGGGGTAGCCAAAAACATTCAGTACTTC. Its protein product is CASSQASGVAKNIQYF.

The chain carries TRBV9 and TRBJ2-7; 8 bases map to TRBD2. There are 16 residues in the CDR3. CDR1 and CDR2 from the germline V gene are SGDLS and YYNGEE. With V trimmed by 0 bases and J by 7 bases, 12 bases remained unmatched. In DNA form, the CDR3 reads TGTGCCAGCAGCGTAGATCTGACTAGCGACCTTGGAGAGCAGTACTTC. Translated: CASSVDLTSDLGEQYF.

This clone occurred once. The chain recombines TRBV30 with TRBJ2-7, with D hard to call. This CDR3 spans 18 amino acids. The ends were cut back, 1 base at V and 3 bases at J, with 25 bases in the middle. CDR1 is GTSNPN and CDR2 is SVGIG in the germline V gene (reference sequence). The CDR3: CAWSERKVGHRNDYEQYF. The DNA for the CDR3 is TGTGCCTGGAGTGAACGAAAAGTGGGCCACCGTAACGACTACGAGCAGTACTTC.

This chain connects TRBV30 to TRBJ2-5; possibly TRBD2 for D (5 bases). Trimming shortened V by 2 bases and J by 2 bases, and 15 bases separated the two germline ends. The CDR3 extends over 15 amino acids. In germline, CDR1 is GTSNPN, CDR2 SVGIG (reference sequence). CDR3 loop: CAWSPGSGVQETQYF. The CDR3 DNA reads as TGTGCCTGGAGTCCAGGTTCCGGGGTGCAAGAGACCCAGTACTTC.

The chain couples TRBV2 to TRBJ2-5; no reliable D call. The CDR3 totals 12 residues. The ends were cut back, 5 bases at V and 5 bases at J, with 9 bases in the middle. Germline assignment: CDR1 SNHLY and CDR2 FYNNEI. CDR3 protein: CASSQVSETQYF. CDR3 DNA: TGTGCCAGCAGTCAGGTTTCGGAGACCCAGTACTTC.

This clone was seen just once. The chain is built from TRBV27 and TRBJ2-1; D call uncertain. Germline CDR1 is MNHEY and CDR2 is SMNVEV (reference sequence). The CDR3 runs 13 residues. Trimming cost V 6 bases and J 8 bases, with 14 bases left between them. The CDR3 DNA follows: TGTGCCAGCAGAGCCTCTTCGATCGATGAGCAGTTCTTC. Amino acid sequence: CASRASSIDEQFF.

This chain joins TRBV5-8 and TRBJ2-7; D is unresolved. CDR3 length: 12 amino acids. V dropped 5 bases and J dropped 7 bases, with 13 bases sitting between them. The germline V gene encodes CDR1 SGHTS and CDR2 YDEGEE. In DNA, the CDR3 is TGTGCCAGCAGGCCAACCCTCGGGGAGCAGTACGTC. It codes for CASRPTLGEQYV.

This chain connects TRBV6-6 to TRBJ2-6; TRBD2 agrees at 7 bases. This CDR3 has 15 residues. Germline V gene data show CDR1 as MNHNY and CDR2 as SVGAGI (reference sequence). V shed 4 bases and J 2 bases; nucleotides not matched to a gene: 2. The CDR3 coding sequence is TGTGCCAGCAGTTGGGAGGGCGCTGGGGCCAACGTCCTGACTTTC. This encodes CASSWEGAGANVLTF.

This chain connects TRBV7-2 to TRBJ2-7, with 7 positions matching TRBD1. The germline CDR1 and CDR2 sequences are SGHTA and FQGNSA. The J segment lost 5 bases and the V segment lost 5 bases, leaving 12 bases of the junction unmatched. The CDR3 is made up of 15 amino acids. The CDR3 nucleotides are TGTGCCAGCAGCCCGCGAACAGGGGCCCGGGACGAGCAGTACTTC. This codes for CASSPRTGARDEQYF.

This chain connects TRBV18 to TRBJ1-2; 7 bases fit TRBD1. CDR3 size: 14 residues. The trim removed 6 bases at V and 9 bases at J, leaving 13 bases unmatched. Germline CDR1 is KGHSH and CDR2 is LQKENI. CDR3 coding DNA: TGTGCCAGCTCCCTCTATCGGACAGGAGGGAGCTACACCTTC. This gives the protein CASSLYRTGGSYTF.

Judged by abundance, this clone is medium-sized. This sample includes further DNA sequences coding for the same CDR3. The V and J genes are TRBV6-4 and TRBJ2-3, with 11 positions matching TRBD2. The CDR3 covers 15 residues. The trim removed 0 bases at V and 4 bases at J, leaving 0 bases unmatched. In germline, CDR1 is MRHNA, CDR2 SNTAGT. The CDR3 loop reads CASSDSSGGADTQYF. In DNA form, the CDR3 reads TGTGCCAGCAGTGACTCTAGCGGGGGGGCAGATACGCAGTATTTT.

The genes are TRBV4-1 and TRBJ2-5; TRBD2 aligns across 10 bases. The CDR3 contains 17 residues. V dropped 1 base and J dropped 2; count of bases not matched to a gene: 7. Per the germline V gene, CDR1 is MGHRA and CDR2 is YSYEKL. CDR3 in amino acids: CASSQVASGGAQETQYF. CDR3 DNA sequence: TGCGCCAGCAGCCAAGTGGCTAGCGGGGGAGCACAAGAGACCCAGTACTTC.

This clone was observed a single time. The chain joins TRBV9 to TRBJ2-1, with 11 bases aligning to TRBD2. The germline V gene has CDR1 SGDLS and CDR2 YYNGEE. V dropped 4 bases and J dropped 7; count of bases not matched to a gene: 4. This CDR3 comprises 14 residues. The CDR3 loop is CASSPLAGGNEQFF. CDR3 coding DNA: TGTGCCAGCAGCCCTTTAGCGGGAGGGAATGAGCAGTTCTTC.

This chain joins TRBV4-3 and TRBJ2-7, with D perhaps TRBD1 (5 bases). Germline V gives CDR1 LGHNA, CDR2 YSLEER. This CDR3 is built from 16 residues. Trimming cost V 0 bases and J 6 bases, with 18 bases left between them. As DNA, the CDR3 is TGCGCCAGCAGCCAAGAGTACAGGAGCTTAGGGGCCGAGCAGTACTTC. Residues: CASSQEYRSLGAEQYF.

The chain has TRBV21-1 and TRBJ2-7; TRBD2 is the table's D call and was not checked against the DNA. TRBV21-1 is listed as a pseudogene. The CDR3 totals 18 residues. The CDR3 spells CASSKCCKTGKSTYEQYF. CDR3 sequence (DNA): TGTGCCAGCAGCAAATGTTGCAAGACCGGGAAGTCCACCTACGAGCAGTACTTC.

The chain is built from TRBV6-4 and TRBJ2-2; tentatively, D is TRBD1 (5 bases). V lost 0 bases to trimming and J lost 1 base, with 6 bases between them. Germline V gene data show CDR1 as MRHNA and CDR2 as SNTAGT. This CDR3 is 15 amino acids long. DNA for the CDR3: TGTGCCAGCAGTGACTCAGGGGAGAACACCGGGGAGCTGTTTTTT. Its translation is CASSDSGENTGELFF.

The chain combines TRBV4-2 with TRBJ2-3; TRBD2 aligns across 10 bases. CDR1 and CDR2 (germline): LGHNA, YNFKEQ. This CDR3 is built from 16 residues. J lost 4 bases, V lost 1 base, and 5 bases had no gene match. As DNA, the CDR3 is TGTGCCAGCAGCCAAGTTGCCAGCGGGGGGGCAGATACGCAGTATTTT. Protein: CASSQVASGGADTQYF.

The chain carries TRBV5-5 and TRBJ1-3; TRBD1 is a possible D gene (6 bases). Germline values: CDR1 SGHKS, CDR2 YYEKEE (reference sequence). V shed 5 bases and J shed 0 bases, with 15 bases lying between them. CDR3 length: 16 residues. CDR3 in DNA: TGTGCCAGCAGAACGGGACACCAGTTCTCTGGAAACACCATATATTTT. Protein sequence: CASRTGHQFSGNTIYF.

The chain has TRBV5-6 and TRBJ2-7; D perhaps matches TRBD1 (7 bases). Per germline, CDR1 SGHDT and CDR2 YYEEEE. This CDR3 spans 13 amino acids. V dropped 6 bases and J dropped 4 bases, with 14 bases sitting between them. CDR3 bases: TGTGCCAGCACCTCACCAGGGGGGTACGAGCAGTACGTC. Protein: CASTSPGGYEQYV.

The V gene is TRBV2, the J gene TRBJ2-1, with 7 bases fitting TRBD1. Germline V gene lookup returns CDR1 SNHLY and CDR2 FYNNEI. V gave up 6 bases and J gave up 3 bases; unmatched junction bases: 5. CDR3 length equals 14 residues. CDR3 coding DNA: TGTGCCAGCAGAGACAGGGCCGTCTACAATGAGCAGTTCTTC. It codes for CASRDRAVYNEQFF.

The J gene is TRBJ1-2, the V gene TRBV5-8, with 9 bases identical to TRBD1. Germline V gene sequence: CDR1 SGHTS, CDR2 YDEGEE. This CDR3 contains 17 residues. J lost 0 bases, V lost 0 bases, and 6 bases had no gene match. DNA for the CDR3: TGTGCCAGCAGCTTGGCCGGGACAGGGCGGTCTAACTATGGCTACACCTTC. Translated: CASSLAGTGRSNYGYTF.

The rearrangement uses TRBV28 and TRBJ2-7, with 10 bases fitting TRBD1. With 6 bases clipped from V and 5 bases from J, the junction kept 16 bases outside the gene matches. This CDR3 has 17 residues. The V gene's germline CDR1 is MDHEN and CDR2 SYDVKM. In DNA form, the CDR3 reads TGTGCCAGCAGCCCCCTCGATCGGGACAGGGGCTTTGACGAGCAGTACGTC. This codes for CASSPLDRDRGFDEQYV.

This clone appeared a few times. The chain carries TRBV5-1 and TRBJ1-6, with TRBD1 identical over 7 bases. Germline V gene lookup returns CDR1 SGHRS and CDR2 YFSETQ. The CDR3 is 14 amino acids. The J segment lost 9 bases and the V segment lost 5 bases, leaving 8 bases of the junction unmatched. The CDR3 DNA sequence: TGCGCCAGCAGATACGGGGACAGAACTTCACCCCTCCACTTT. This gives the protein CASRYGDRTSPLHF.